These 32 T cell receptor beta chains originate from one sample sequenced in a study of T cell responses to AZD1222 COVID-19 vaccine. Using immunoSEQ multiplex PCR, the repertoire was profiled, and TCRdb retains in-frame clones only, with some absent. The sample lists about 140,000 clones, more than 85% occurring once. The sample consisted of peripheral blood, taken on day 0 of AZD1222 vaccination. The origin of the receptors is an adult in good health.

The chain couples TRBV29-1 to TRBJ2-7, with 10 nucleotides matching TRBD1. The CDR3 is 14 amino acids. Trimming at V came to 7 bases and at J to 2 bases, leaving 8 bases not matched to a gene. The germline CDR1 and CDR2 sequences are SQVTM and ANQGSEA. Here the CDR3 reads CSGLSGTGAYEQYF. Here the CDR3 DNA reads TGCAGCGGCCTTTCCGGGACAGGGGCCTACGAGCAGTACTTC.

The rearrangement joins TRBV5-4 to TRBJ1-3, with 7 bases lining up with TRBD1. Germline CDR1 is SGHNT and CDR2 is YYREEE (reference sequence). The CDR3 length is 14 residues. The trim removed 3 bases at V and 4 bases at J, leaving 4 bases unmatched. The CDR3 DNA reads as TGTGCCAGCAGCTCACCGACAGGGGGAAACACCATATATTTT. Translating it yields CASSSPTGGNTIYF.

This chain joins TRBV24-1 and TRBJ2-1; perhaps TRBD1 as D (5 bases). V dropped 0 bases and J dropped 4 bases, with 15 bases sitting between them. Germline V lookup: CDR1 KGHDR, CDR2 SFDVKD. This CDR3 has 17 amino acids. This CDR3 is CATSDLLVPGNYNEQFF. The CDR3 region has the DNA TGTGCCACCAGTGATTTGTTGGTGCCAGGGAATTACAATGAGCAGTTCTTC.

The genes are TRBV3-1 (or the pseudogene TRBV3-2) and TRBJ2-3, with a weak D call TRBD2 (5 bases). Germline lookup yields CDR1 LGHDT and CDR2 YNNKEL (reference sequence). V lost 0 bases and J 4 bases, leaving 14 bases between the germline ends. This CDR3 is built from 16 residues. The CDR3 reads CASSQDSEGDADTQYF. CDR3 DNA: TGTGCCAGCAGCCAAGATTCCGAGGGAGACGCAGATACGCAGTATTTT.

V and J are TRBV28 and TRBJ2-7; 7 bases match TRBD2. The CDR3 contains 15 residues. Per germline, CDR1 MDHEN and CDR2 SYDVKM. V shed 6 bases and J 3 bases; nucleotides not matched to a gene: 11. CDR3 in amino acids: CASRKRGGDHYEQYF. Written as DNA, the CDR3 is TGTGCCAGCAGGAAGAGGGGAGGGGACCACTACGAGCAGTACTTC.

The genes are TRBV6-5 and TRBJ1-4; no firm D call. Trimming removed 5 bases from V and 10 bases from J, with 11 bases in between. Germline CDR1 is MNHEY and CDR2 is SVGAGI. The CDR3 is made up of 12 amino acids. The CDR3, as DNA: TGTGCCAGCAGTACTACCGCACTAAAACTGTTTTTT. Residues: CASSTTALKLFF.

In the case of this clone: This sample includes further DNA sequences coding for the same CDR3. This chain connects TRBV6-1 to TRBJ2-7; TRBD2 agrees at 9 bases. The V gene's germline CDR1 is MNHNS and CDR2 SASEGT. Unmatched junction bases numbered 4, after V lost 1 base and J lost 0 bases. The CDR3 consists of 16 residues. The CDR3, as DNA: TGTGCCAGCAGTGAAGTCGCAGCGGGAGGCTCCTACGAGCAGTACTTC. This gives the protein CASSEVAAGGSYEQYF.

J is TRBJ1-5 and V is TRBV10-3; 9 bases agree with TRBD1. Germline loops: CDR1 ENHRY, CDR2 SYGVKD. This CDR3 contains 13 residues. V shed 10 bases, J shed 5 bases, and the junction held 6 bases outside the gene matches. CDR3 amino acids: CATGTGTDQPQHF. Here the CDR3 DNA reads TGTGCCACCGGGACAGGGACCGATCAGCCCCAGCATTTT.

The chain has TRBV12-3 or TRBV12-4 and TRBJ2-7, with TRBD1 as a possible D gene (7 bases). Deletions cut 4 bases from V and 6 bases from J, with 13 bases between. The CDR3 is made up of 13 amino acids. The CDR3: CASSSQGGSEQYF. The CDR3 DNA sequence: TGTGCCAGCAGTTCTCAGGGGGGTAGCGAGCAGTACTTC.

The genes are TRBV24-1 and TRBJ2-3, with no clear D. CDR1 and CDR2 from the germline V gene are KGHDR and SFDVKD. This CDR3 region has 13 residues. V was cut by 1 base and J by 6 bases, with 7 bases left in between. For the CDR3, the DNA is TGTGCCACCAGTGATTTCGAACGGGATACGCAGTATTTT. It codes for CATSDFERDTQYF.

This chain links TRBV7-6 with TRBJ2-2; a possible D gene is TRBD1 (6 bases). Germline CDR1 and CDR2: SGHVS and FNYEAQ. The CDR3 runs 18 residues. The V end lost 0 bases, the J end lost 2 bases, and 16 bases lay between the germline ends. The CDR3 reads CASSLAVRGNRNTGELFF. The CDR3 DNA sequence: TGTGCCAGCAGCTTAGCAGTCAGGGGCAATCGAAACACCGGGGAGCTGTTTTTT.

The chain employs TRBV7-9 and TRBJ2-7, with D possibly called TRBD1 or TRBD2 (5 bases each). Looked up from germline, CDR1 is SEHNR and CDR2 is FQNEAQ (reference sequence). The CDR3 runs to 15 residues. The V end lost 3 bases, the J end lost 6 bases, and 18 bases lay between the germline ends. The CDR3, as DNA: TGTGCCAGCAGCTTCGCCGGGACCCGGTCCCGCGAGCAGTACTTC. Protein product: CASSFAGTRSREQYF.

This sequence joins TRBV13 and TRBJ2-7; D may be TRBD1 (6 bases). Germline CDR1 is PRHDT and CDR2 is FYEKMQ (reference sequence). The CDR3 runs to 14 residues. V dropped 4 bases and J dropped 0 bases, with 10 bases sitting between them. CDR3 amino acids: CASSSTGPSYEQYF. The CDR3 DNA reads as TGTGCCAGCAGCTCAACAGGGCCCTCCTACGAGCAGTACTTC. The full variable domain, with the rest looked up from reference TRBV13 and TRBJ2-7, is AAGVIQSPRHLIKEKRETATLKCYPIPRHDTVYWYQQGPGQDPQFLISFYEKMQSDKGSIPDRFSAQQFSDYHSELNMSSLELGDSALYFCASSSTGPSYEQYFGPGTRLTVT.

The chain has TRBV24-1 and TRBJ1-1; D unclear. CDR3 length equals 13 residues. CDR1 is KGHDR and CDR2 is SFDVKD in the germline V gene. The V end was cut by 3 bases, the J end by 1 base, with 5 bases between. This chain's CDR3 is CATSDTRNTEAFF. The CDR3 coding sequence is TGTGCCACCAGTGATACGAGGAACACTGAAGCTTTCTTT.

In nucleotides, the CDR3 is TGTGCCTGGAACCCCCTGAGCTACAATGAGCAGTTCTTC. This encodes CAWNPLSYNEQFF. The chain uses TRBV30 and TRBJ2-1; D is uncertain. V lost 4 bases and J lost 3, with 10 bases in between. This CDR3 spans 13 amino acids. Germline loops: CDR1 GTSNPN, CDR2 SVGIG (reference sequence). The full variable domain, in which reference TRBV30 and TRBJ2-1 provide the parts outside the CDR3, is SQTIHQWPATLVQPVGSPLSLECTVEGTSNPNLYWYRQAAGRGLQLLFYSVGIGQISSEVPQNLSASRPQDRQFILSSKKLLLSDSGFYLCAWNPLSYNEQFFGPGTRLTVL.

The chain recombines TRBV5-4 with TRBJ2-1, with 8 bases matching TRBD2. The CDR3 totals 14 residues. Per germline, CDR1 SGHNT and CDR2 YYREEE (reference sequence). V trimming: 0 bases; J trimming: 9 bases; junction bases outside the gene matches: 5. In nucleotides, the CDR3 is TGTGCCAGCAGCTTGGCCGCGGGGGGAATTGAGCAGTTCTTC. Encoded protein: CASSLAAGGIEQFF.

CDR3 sequence reads: CASSLGGTQYF. CDR3 in DNA: TGTGCCAGCAGCCTAGGGGGTACCCAGTACTTC. The chain couples TRBV14 to TRBJ2-5; D possibly corresponds to TRBD1 (6 bases). V dropped 4 bases and J dropped 8 bases, with 8 bases sitting between them. The CDR3 has 11 amino acids. Looked up from germline, CDR1 is SGHDN and CDR2 is FVKESK.

The V call is TRBV24-1, the J call TRBJ2-7; D is unclear. V lost 4 bases and J 6 bases, leaving 12 bases between the germline ends. The CDR3 covers 13 residues. Germline loops: CDR1 KGHDR, CDR2 SFDVKD. In DNA form, the CDR3 reads TGTGCCACCAGTGACCCCGTATCATCCGAGCAGTACTTC. As protein: CATSDPVSSEQYF.

A single count supports this clone. This rearrangement joins TRBV4-1 to TRBJ2-1; D possibly corresponds to TRBD2 (5 bases). Trimming removed 0 bases at V and 10 bases at J, with 13 bases between. The CDR3 covers 14 residues. Germline loops: CDR1 MGHRA, CDR2 YSYEKL. The DNA of the CDR3 is TGCGCCAGCAGCCAAGAATCCGGGGTTAAGGAGCAGTTCTTC. It codes for CASSQESGVKEQFF.

The gene calls are TRBV4-2 and TRBJ2-1; TRBD1 is a possible D gene (5 bases). V was trimmed by 7 bases and J by 7 bases, leaving 23 bases between them. Germline V gene sequence: CDR1 LGHNA, CDR2 YNFKEQ. The CDR3 consists of 16 residues. The CDR3, as DNA: TGTGCCAGCACCCCAGGGTTCGGCGATGCGCAAAATGAGCAGTTCTTC. This sequence encodes CASTPGFGDAQNEQFF.

The V and J genes are TRBV9 and TRBJ2-3; D is unresolved. The V gene lost 4 bases and the J gene lost 1 base, with 4 bases spanning the gap. CDR1 and CDR2 from the germline V gene are SGDLS and YYNGEE. The CDR3 loop spans 12 amino acids. The CDR3 DNA is TGTGCCAGCAGCTCCCGCACAGATACGCAGTATTTT. This translates into CASSSRTDTQYF.

The chain is built from TRBV5-5 and TRBJ2-1; D not resolved. The germline CDR1 and CDR2 sequences are SGHKS and YYEKEE (reference sequence). The CDR3 is 12 residues long. Trimming stripped 4 bases from V and 9 bases from J, with 11 bases between. Written as DNA, the CDR3 is TGTGCCAGCAGCACCGATGCGTCTGAGCAGTTCTTC. Translation: CASSTDASEQFF.

The chain links TRBV7-2 to TRBJ2-7; D remains unclear. The CDR3 runs to 13 residues. CDR1 and CDR2 (germline): SGHTA, FQGNSA. The germline V and J ends were trimmed by 5 bases and 3 bases, with 11 bases remaining between them. DNA of the CDR3: TGTGCCAGCAGCAAGGACGCGAACTACGAGCAGTACTTC. It encodes CASSKDANYEQYF.

V and J are TRBV10-3 and TRBJ1-3; 9 bases agree with TRBD1. Germline CDR1 reads ENHRY; CDR2 reads SYGVKD. CDR3 length: 14 residues. V gave up 4 bases and J gave up 6 bases; unmatched junction bases: 4. The CDR3 is CAISAQGAVNTIYF. The CDR3 nucleotides read TGTGCCATCAGTGCACAGGGGGCGGTAAACACCATATATTTT.

The chain is built from TRBV27 and TRBJ1-2; D uncertain. CDR3 size: 13 residues. Trimming removed 3 bases at V and 0 bases at J, with 5 bases between. In germline, CDR1 is MNHEY, CDR2 SMNVEV (reference sequence). The CDR3 is CASSLKANYGYTF. In nucleotides, the CDR3 is TGTGCCAGCAGTTTGAAGGCTAACTATGGCTACACCTTC.

The J gene is TRBJ1-3, the V gene TRBV24-1; D perhaps matches TRBD1 (5 bases). Looked up from germline, CDR1 is KGHDR and CDR2 is SFDVKD. CDR3 length equals 13 residues. Trimming removed 4 bases from V and 9 bases from J, with 12 bases in between. This CDR3 reads CATSDKSGGTIYF. CDR3 DNA: TGTGCCACCAGTGACAAGTCGGGGGGCACCATATATTTT.

The genes are TRBV18 and TRBJ2-1; D perhaps matches TRBD2 (6 bases). The CDR3 sequence is 16 residues long. V lost 4 bases and J 7 bases, leaving 20 bases between the germline ends. Germline V gene lookup returns CDR1 KGHSH and CDR2 LQKENI. The CDR3 DNA is TGTGCCAGCTCACAGAAGACTAGTGGCCGAGGGAATGAGCAGTTCTTC. Translated, it gives CASSQKTSGRGNEQFF.

The chain is built from TRBV4-2 and TRBJ2-3, with 8 bases identical to TRBD2. This CDR3 comprises 16 residues. CDR1 is LGHNA, CDR2 YNFKEQ, per germline. V lost 1 base to trimming and J lost 2 bases; unmatched junction nucleotides: 5. The CDR3 sequence: CASSQGVSGNTDTQYF. For the CDR3, the DNA is TGTGCCAGCAGCCAAGGTGTTAGCGGGAACACAGATACGCAGTATTTT.

The chain couples TRBV30 to TRBJ1-5; the match to TRBD1 covers 11 bases. The CDR3 length is 14 residues. V lost 2 bases and J lost 6; bases outside the gene matches: 3. Germline V lookup: CDR1 GTSNPN, CDR2 SVGIG (reference sequence). CDR3 in amino acids: CAWSSDRGLQPQHF. For the CDR3, the DNA is TGTGCCTGGAGTTCGGACAGGGGGCTTCAGCCCCAGCATTTT.

In this sample, this clone turned up a few times. The chain joins TRBV10-3 to TRBJ1-1; D call uncertain. Trimming removed 10 bases at V and 5 bases at J, with 20 bases between. Germline V gene lookup returns CDR1 ENHRY and CDR2 SYGVKD. There are 14 residues in the CDR3. The CDR3 sequence is CATIAGVPGTEAFF. DNA of the CDR3: TGTGCCACCATTGCCGGGGTCCCCGGGACTGAAGCTTTCTTT.

V gene TRBV4-3 combines with J gene TRBJ2-2, with D uncertain. V was pared by 0 bases and J by 4 bases, with 6 bases between. The CDR3 has 14 residues. The germline CDR1 and CDR2 sequences are LGHNA and YSLEER. CDR3 region: CASSQDWGTGELFF. As DNA, the CDR3 is TGCGCCAGCAGCCAAGATTGGGGCACCGGGGAGCTGTTTTTT.

This sequence joins TRBV3-1 (or the pseudogene TRBV3-2) and TRBJ2-5, with no clear D. The V gene lost 3 bases and the J gene lost 7 bases, with 12 bases spanning the gap. The CDR3 has 13 amino acids. Germline CDR1 is LGHDT and CDR2 is YNNKEL (reference sequence). The CDR3, as DNA: TGTGCCAGCAGCCAGAAGTTTGATGGGACCCAGTACTTC. This gives the protein CASSQKFDGTQYF.